This is a list of T cell receptor beta chains from one sample in a study of CD8 T cells in ankylosing spondylitis. TCRdb reprocessed the 5' RACE reads with MiXCR, giving one entry per CDR3 protein. The repertoire has more than 500,000 distinct CDR3 sequences, over 4% of them found once; the top ten carry around 3.5%. The sequencing input was blood, either unsorted or a sorted T cell fraction (not recorded which). All receptors derive from a male donor with ankylosing spondylitis. The CDR3 runs from the conserved cysteine through the conserved F or W. A D gene is named only where the DNA matches it firmly. Size is omitted from some rows. Given values are once, few, many or a class for expanded clones.

TRBJ2-7,TRBD2,many,14,TRBV20-1,TGCAGTGCTAGAGATCCTGCGGGAGTGTCCGAGCAGTACTTC,CSARDPAGVSEQYF
TRBJ2-5,TRBD2,few,18,TRBV7-7,TGTGCTAGCAGCCCCTCGGCTAGCGGGGGGCAAAGCCAAGAGACCCAGTACTTC,CASSPSASGGQSQETQYF
TRBJ2-3,NA,NA,15,TRBV20-1,TGCAGTGCTTCCCCCGGGAGACGGGGCACAGATACGCAGTATTTT,CSASPGRRGTDTQYF
TRBJ2-6,NA,many,16,TRBV5-1,TGCGCCAGCAGCTTGGCCGTTTATACTGGGGCCAACGTCCTGACTTTC,CASSLAVYTGANVLTF
TRBJ2-2,NA,many,16,TRBV20-1,TGCAGTGCTAGAGATCCGAGAGCAGGGTGGGCCGGGGAGCTGTTTTTT,CSARDPRAGWAGELFF
TRBJ2-7,TRBD1,many,13,TRBV7-9,TGTGCCACCGCGGACAGGAATTCCTACGAGCAGTACTTC,CATADRNSYEQYF
TRBJ1-2,NA,many,13,TRBV7-2,TGTGCCAGCGGGCCCGAGTATCAGGATGGCTACACCTTC,CASGPEYQDGYTF
TRBJ1-6,NA,NA,14,TRBV6-5,TGTGCCAGCAGTTACTTGGGACTGAATTCACCCCTCCACTTT,CASSYLGLNSPLHF
TRBJ2-3,TRBD2,NA,17,TRBV20-1,TGCAGTGCTAGAACTAGCGGGGCGTTCTCTAGCACAGATACGCAGTATTTT,CSARTSGAFSSTDTQYF
TRBJ2-7,TRBD1,few,14,TRBV7-2,TGTGCCAGCAGCAGAGGGACAGGTCTTTACGAGCAGTACTTC,CASSRGTGLYEQYF
TRBJ1-2,NA,many,15,TRBV7-8,TGTGCCAGCAGCTTAGAGAAAGGATCCGGCTATGGCTACACCTTC,CASSLEKGSGYGYTF
TRBJ1-1,NA,many,15,TRBV18,TGTGCCAGCTCACCACTAGACGTTGGGGACACTGAAGCTTTCTTT,CASSPLDVGDTEAFF
TRBJ2-7,TRBD2,many,15,TRBV7-2,TGTGCCAGCAGCGCGGGACTAGCGGGGGACTACGAGCAGTACTTC,CASSAGLAGDYEQYF
TRBJ2-1,TRBD2,few,14,TRBV28,TGTGCCAGCGGCCCCCTAGCGGGAGGCAATGAGCAGTTCTTC,CASGPLAGGNEQFF
TRBJ2-2,NA,many,13,TRBV7-2,TGTGCCAGCAGCTTACTAGCTCCCGGGGAGCTGTTTTTT,CASSLLAPGELFF
TRBJ2-1,TRBD2,many,15,TRBV20-1,TGCAGTGCTAGTACGGGACTAGTTTATAGCAATGAGCAGTTCTTC,CSASTGLVYSNEQFF
TRBJ2-7,NA,many,19,TRBV27,TGTGCCAGCAGTTTGGGACCCTCCACAGGTATCCTAAGCTCCTACGAGCAGTACTTC,CASSLGPSTGILSSYEQYF
TRBJ1-4,NA,many,15,TRBV20-1,TGCAGTGCTAGAGATCACCGGGGTTGGAATGAAAAACTGTTTTTT,CSARDHRGWNEKLFF
TRBJ2-3,NA,many,17,TRBV6-5,TGTGCCAGCAGTTACTCGTCCGGGGGCAGTGGAGCAGATACGCAGTATTTT,CASSYSSGGSGADTQYF
TRBJ1-1,NA,NA,13,TRBV29-1,TGCAGCGTGGGTGCCGCCGGCCTGCCTGAAGCTTTCTTT,CSVGAAGLPEAFF
TRBJ2-1,NA,many,17,TRBV7-9,TGTGCCAGCAGCTTAAGCTGGGGGGCGCAAGAAAAGAATGAGCAGTTCTTC,CASSLSWGAQEKNEQFF
TRBJ2-7,NA,many,17,TRBV28,TGTGCCAGCGTCCCTTCCCCTAGGATCGTAAGTGGCTACGAGCAGTACTTC,CASVPSPRIVSGYEQYF
TRBJ1-1,NA,many,14,TRBV21-1,TGTGCCAGCAGCGCTGGACAGGGAAGTACTGAAGCTTTCTTT,CASSAGQGSTEAFF
TRBJ2-1,NA,many,18,TRBV20-1,TGCAGTGCTAGAGCGGGGCCGATTATACTGAGCTCCTACAATGAGCAGTTCTTC,CSARAGPIILSSYNEQFF
TRBJ2-1,NA,NA,14,TRBV3-1,TGTGCCAGCAGCCAATTTGATACTAGTAATGAGCAGTTCTTC,CASSQFDTSNEQFF
TRBJ2-7,NA,many,13,TRBV20-1,TGCAGTGCTACCCAAACTGGGGACTACGAGCAGTACTTC,CSATQTGDYEQYF
TRBJ2-2,NA,few,14,TRBV6-5,TGTGCCAGCAGTTTAGGCAGACCCACCGGGGAGCTGTTTTTT,CASSLGRPTGELFF
TRBJ2-2,NA,NA,17,TRBV11-3,TGTGCCAGCAGCTTAGAACAACTCGGGGGTAGAGCCGGGGAGCTGTTTTTT,CASSLEQLGGRAGELFF
TRBJ2-5,NA,NA,13,TRBV7-2,TGTGCCAGCAGCTTAAACCGACAAGAGACCCAGTACTTC,CASSLNRQETQYF
TRBJ2-1,NA,many,13,TRBV7-2,TGTGCCAGCAGCCCACGGGGATACAATGAGCAGTTCTTC,CASSPRGYNEQFF
TRBJ1-5,NA,many,13,TRBV5-1,TGCGCCAGCAGCCCAGGGTTCGGGCAGCCCCAGCATTTT,CASSPGFGQPQHF
TRBJ2-3,NA,NA,14,TRBV25-1,TGTGCCAGCAGTGACCAAAGAAGCACAGATACGCAGTATTTT,CASSDQRSTDTQYF
TRBJ2-3,NA,many,13,TRBV7-2,TGTGCCAGCAGCTTAGGTGTGGCAGATACGCAGTATTTT,CASSLGVADTQYF
TRBJ1-1,NA,many,12,TRBV12-3/TRBV12-4,TGTGCCAGCAGCGGCAGGGTCACTGAAGCTTTCTTT,CASSGRVTEAFF
TRBJ2-7,TRBD1,many,14,TRBV15,TGTGCCACCAGCCGAAGGACAGGGGGCTACGAGCAGTACTTC,CATSRRTGGYEQYF
TRBJ1-1,NA,many,15,TRBV6-5,TGTGCCAGCAGCTACTGGGACAACGGGGACACTGAAGCTTTCTTT,CASSYWDNGDTEAFF
TRBJ1-6,NA,NA,12,TRBV13,TGTGCCAGCAGCTTAGAGGGTTCACCCCACCACTTT,CASSLEGSPHHF
TRBJ2-1,TRBD1,NA,14,TRBV6-1,TGTGCCAGCAGTATGACAGGGGAGAATGTTGAGCAGTTCTTC,CASSMTGENVEQFF
TRBJ2-3,NA,many,17,TRBV4-3,TGCGCCAGCAGCCACCACTCTTGGCGGGAATTTAGGGATACGCAGTATTTT,CASSHHSWREFRDTQYF
TRBJ2-5,NA,many,14,TRBV20-1,TGCAGTGCCATGATTAGCGACGGTTTTGGGACCCAGTACTTC,CSAMISDGFGTQYF
TRBJ2-7,TRBD2,many,17,TRBV5-1,TGCGCCAGCAGCTTACTAGCGGGATCCCCAAAAGGCGGCGAGCAGTACTTC,CASSLLAGSPKGGEQYF
TRBJ2-7,NA,many,13,TRBV12-3/TRBV12-4,TGTGCCAGCAGTCGAGACCCTTCCTACGAGCAGTACTTC,CASSRDPSYEQYF
TRBJ2-7,NA,many,14,TRBV27,TGTGCCAGCAGTTTAGCGGGTTTACGCTACGAGCAGTACTTC,CASSLAGLRYEQYF
TRBJ1-3,NA,many,15,TRBV7-2,TGTGCCAGCAGCCCTTCAAGGGTCTCTGGAAACACCATATATTTT,CASSPSRVSGNTIYF
TRBJ2-7,TRBD2,NA,13,TRBV12-3/TRBV12-4,TGTGCCAGCACCCCCCAAGTAGCGGGCGAGCAGTACTTC,CASTPQVAGEQYF
TRBJ2-7,NA,many,13,TRBV29-1,TGCAGCGTTCTAACGCGGGGCACCTACGAGCAGTACTTC,CSVLTRGTYEQYF
TRBJ2-7,NA,NA,13,TRBV7-6,TGTGCCAGCAGCTTAAAGGGGGGGCACGAGCAGTACTTC,CASSLKGGHEQYF